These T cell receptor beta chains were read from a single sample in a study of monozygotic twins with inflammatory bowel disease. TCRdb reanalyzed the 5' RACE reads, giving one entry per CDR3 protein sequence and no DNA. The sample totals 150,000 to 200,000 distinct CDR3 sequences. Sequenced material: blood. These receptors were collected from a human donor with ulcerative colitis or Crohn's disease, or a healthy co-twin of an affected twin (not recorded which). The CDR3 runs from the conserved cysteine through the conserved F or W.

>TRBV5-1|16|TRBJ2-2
CASSLETGANTGELFF
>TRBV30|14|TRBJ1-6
CAWTGQRINSPLHF
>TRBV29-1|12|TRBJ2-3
CSGIRVTDTQYF
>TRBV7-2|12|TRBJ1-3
CASSFSGNTIYF
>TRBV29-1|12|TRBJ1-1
CSVGAGNTEAFF
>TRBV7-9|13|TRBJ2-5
CASSRGASGTQYF
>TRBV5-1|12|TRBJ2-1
CASSLYDNEQFF
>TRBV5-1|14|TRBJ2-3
CASSLAGRPVTQYF
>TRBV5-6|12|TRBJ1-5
CASSLSSQPQHF
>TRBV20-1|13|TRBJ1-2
CSARRASNYGYTF
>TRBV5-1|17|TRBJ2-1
CASSLARGRSSYNEQFF
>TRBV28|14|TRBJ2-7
CASSLSGGSNEQYF
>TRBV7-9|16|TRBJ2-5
CASSLVGRGASETQYF
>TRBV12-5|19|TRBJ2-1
CASGSYLPRGQQQKNEQFF
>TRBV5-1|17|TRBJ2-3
CASSLFQLAGGTDTQYF
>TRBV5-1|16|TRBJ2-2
CASSLRLALNTGELFF
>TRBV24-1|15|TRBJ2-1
CATSDLGGIYNEQFF
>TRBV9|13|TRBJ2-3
CASSAGDGTAQYF
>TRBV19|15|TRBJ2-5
CASSIRNRGEETQYF
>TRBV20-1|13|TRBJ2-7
CSARRLEYDEQYF
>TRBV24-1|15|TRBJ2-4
CATSDSGEAKNIQYF
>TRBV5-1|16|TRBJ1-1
CASKGTGGVVNTEAFF
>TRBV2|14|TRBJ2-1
CASSDTGAYNEQFF
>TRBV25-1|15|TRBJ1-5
CASSDDGVDNQPQHF
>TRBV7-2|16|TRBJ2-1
CASSRSRGGLYNEQFF
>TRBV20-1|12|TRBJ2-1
CILQDPYNEQFF
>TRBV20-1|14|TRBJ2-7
CSARNRDNSYEQYF
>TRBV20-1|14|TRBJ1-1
CSARWDRGGTEAFF
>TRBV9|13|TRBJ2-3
CASSVEGTDTQYF
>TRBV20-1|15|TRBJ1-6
CSARKQGLGNSPLHF
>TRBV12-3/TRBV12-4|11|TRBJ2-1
CASSPRWEQFF
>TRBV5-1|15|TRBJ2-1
CASSSGEPVGNEQFF
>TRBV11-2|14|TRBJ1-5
CASSLERGNQPQHF
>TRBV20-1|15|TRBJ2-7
CSASPLAGSSYEQYF
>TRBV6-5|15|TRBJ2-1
CASTGGASAYNEQFF
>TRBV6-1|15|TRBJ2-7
CASSPAGMVIYEQYF
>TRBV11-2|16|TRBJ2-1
CASSSIQGGSYNEQFF
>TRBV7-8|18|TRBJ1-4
CASSVPGQGARRDEKLFF
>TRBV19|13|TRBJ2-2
CASSIYRDGELFF
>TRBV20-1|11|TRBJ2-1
CSASLRDEQFF
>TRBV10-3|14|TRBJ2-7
CAIHAGTSGYEQYF
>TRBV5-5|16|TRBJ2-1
CASSLGRVQSYNEQFF
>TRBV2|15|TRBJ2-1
CASSDSTLMDNEQFF
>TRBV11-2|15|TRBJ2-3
CASSFPGGNTDTQYF
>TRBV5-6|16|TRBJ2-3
CASSSGTSGRGDTQYF
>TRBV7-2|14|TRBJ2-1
CASSLDSGTGQSFF
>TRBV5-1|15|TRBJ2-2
CASSLLGTNTGELFF
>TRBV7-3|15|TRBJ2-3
CASSPYGGPADTQYF
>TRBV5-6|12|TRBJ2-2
CASSVGAGELFF
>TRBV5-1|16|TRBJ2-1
CASSLSGRGVNNEQFF
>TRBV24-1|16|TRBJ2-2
CATSDLLGQGSGELFF
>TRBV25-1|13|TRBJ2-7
CASSEGAAYEQYF
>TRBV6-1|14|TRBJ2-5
CASRMGQRQETQYF
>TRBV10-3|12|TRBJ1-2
CAIMRPTYGYTF
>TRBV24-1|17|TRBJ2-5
CATSEGTSVSRGETQYF
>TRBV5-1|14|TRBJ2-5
CASNLAGALETQYF
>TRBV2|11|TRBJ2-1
CASSEDNEQFF
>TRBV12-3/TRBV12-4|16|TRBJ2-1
CASSPRTSGPISEQFF
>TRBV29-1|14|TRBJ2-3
CSVEAGSGTDTQYF